What follows is one TCR beta chain and its context. Produced via immunoSEQ multiplex PCR; TCRdb's table is partial and in-frame only. The data show 400,000 to 450,000 clones, around 91% seen once. V was pared by 4 bases and J by 9 bases, with 22 bases between. Germline CDR1 is SGHDN and CDR2 is FVKESK. CDR3 length equals 16 residues. This sample is part of a study of blood T cell repertoires in COVID-19. V and J are TRBV14 and TRBJ1-3; no definite D call. The sequenced material came from PBMCs or T cells enriched from blood (not recorded which). The clonotype was recovered from a man aged 18 to 30 who had recovered from COVID-19. The chain's CDR3 is CASSLGLSQRLSTIYF. The CDR3 bases are TGTGCCAGCAGCCTCGGACTCTCCCAACGGCTTAGCACCATATATTTT.